These T cell receptor beta chains were read from a single sample in a study of OX40 agonist ivuxolimab in advanced cancers. Only in-frame clones appear in the TCRdb table, and some are missing; sequencing was by immunoSEQ multiplex PCR. The sample consists of 20,000 to 25,000 clones, under 90% of them appearing once. The specimen comprised CD4+ or CD8+ T cells sorted from blood, sampled in a trial of the OX40 agonist ivuxolimab. Source of these receptors: an adult with an advanced solid tumor such as melanoma, head and neck, liver or kidney cancer. CDR3s include the opening cysteine and the closing phenylalanine or tryptophan. The D gene is left open where the match is weak.

TRBV6-1	TRBJ1-1	.	CASSEFLGRGAFF
TRBV9	TRBJ2-2	TRBD2	CASSLGTSSTGELFF
TRBV6-1	TRBJ2-1	.	CASRELVPYNEQFF
TRBV9	TRBJ2-3	TRBD2	CASSVSGVADTQYF
TRBV27	TRBJ1-5	.	CASSAYSNQPQHF
TRBV27	TRBJ2-7	.	CASKLTWTYVGEYF
TRBV27	TRBJ2-1	TRBD2	CASSLFAGGPQTNEQFF
TRBV6-5	TRBJ1-5	.	CASSSTAIMPQHF
TRBV18	TRBJ1-3	.	CASYLPEVPGNTIYF
TRBV27	TRBJ2-2	TRBD1	CASSSRTGRAGELFF
TRBV29-1	TRBJ2-1	TRBD2	CSVPGLAEVFF
TRBV5-6	TRBJ2-6	.	CASSPGPLSGANVLTF
TRBV7-7	TRBJ2-1	.	CASSPGAGTYEQFF
TRBV27	TRBJ2-3	.	CASSLGAGRTDTQYF
TRBV7-8	TRBJ2-2	.	CASSGGEVGTGELFF
TRBV11-2	TRBJ2-2	.	CASSSGGTGLIELFF
TRBV27	TRBJ2-2	.	CASSLSFAGELFF